This T cell receptor (beta chain) emerged from a study of read filtering for tumor transcriptome and immune sequencing (dated by TCRdb to 2020 to 2022). For the study in its entirety: The cohort consisted of about 18 male and under 15 female patients, with a mean age of roughly 70 years and an age range of roughly 47 to 85. Under revised international staging, roughly 8 patients fell into R-ISS I, 15 to 20 into R-ISS II and over five into R-ISS III. After DNase treatment, whole-transcriptome libraries were prepared with the TruSeq RNA Access Library Prep Kit. TCR-region mapped reads per sample ranged from about 4.05 to 11 million with IR-seq versus only roughly 85 to 1,300 with RNA-seq. Using the same bone marrow samples, the study ran both targeted immune repertoire sequencing and bulk whole-transcriptome sequencing and then compared the TCR repertoires from each method. A main aim was a read-filtering strategy for immune repertoire data, specifically whether clonotypes supported by a single read should be removed.

TCR libraries were constructed from about 400 ng RNA using the Immunoverse kit, and molecular barcoded adaptors covering alpha/delta and beta/gamma chains were employed. The same RNA used for transcriptome sequencing was used for TCR library preparation. TCR libraries were sequenced on an Illumina HiSeq 4000 with 2 x 150 cycles. In the source study's methods: TCR reads were aligned to human V, D, J and C references and assembled into CDR3 clonotypes with MiXCR, including quality filtering and error correction. The tcR package in R was used to analyze clonotype counts and gene usage diversity. For inspection of raw mapping reads, RNA-seq reads were mapped by STAR aligner version 2.5.3a onto GRCh37 of the human genome. To test the effect of sequencing depth on detected clonotypes, IR-seq fastq files were randomly downsampled using Seqtk 1.3. Using fastp at Q25 and MiXCR, TCRdb reprocessed the public reads and kept productive beta chains. Every CDR3 protein is listed once, alongside the most common genes and DNA of its rows. The V and J calls reflect TCRdb's pipeline rather than the authors' work. This sample has 25,000 to 35,000 distinct CDR3 sequences in its table, and approximately 17% of those were observed once. The ten largest clones capture 16% of the sample.

The V and J ends are trimmed by 3 bases and 4 bases, leaving 11 bases between them. The CDR3 has 13 amino acids, counting the end cysteine and phenylalanine. Just CDR3 DNA is preserved here, 39 bases in frame from base 1. According to the germline V gene, CDR1 reads SQVTM and CDR2 reads ANQGSEA. This clonotype appeared many times. Its antigen is currently not known. The sample holds no much larger clone one base away, and base qualities are not on file. Overall study results and their limits: The sorted CD138-negative fraction was composed of a mixed bone marrow immune population rather than of purified T cells. In IR-seq, single-read clonotypes were about four fifths of clonotypes but around 3.2% of total reads; in RNA-seq they were roughly 73% of clonotypes and 44.6% of reads. IR-seq captured clonotypes at much higher depth and more reliably than RNA-seq, and smaller IR-seq throughput sufficed to identify most shared clonotypes. The correlation between IR-seq and RNA-seq shared clonotype proportions was increased by removal of single-read clonotypes.

Each patient had bone marrow sampled at the time of active disease. Ficoll-Hypaque density gradient centrifugation was used to isolate the bone marrow mononuclear cells. CD138-negative cells were obtained by negative selection after labeling with CD138 magnetic microbeads on a MACS separator, removing myeloma plasma cells. The purity of the isolated cells was checked by flow cytometry with CD138 antibodies on an Attune NxT. Total RNA was extracted with TRIzol reagent and quantified with a NanoDrop spectrophotometer. Paired RNA-seq and IR-seq were performed on the CD138-negative bone marrow sample of each patient.

The TCR was taken from a donor aged 40 or over with multiple myeloma. The rearrangement combines TRBV29-1 with TRBJ2-3; the D gene remains uncertain. Sequencing used a population of CD138-negative cells sorted from bone marrow. The intended sense of this specimen's cell subset or site label: bone marrow mononuclear cells depleted of CD138+ plasma/myeloma cells by negative magnetic selection. Read as DNA, the sequence is TGCAGCGTTGAGGGTCGAGCCCCAGATACGCAGTATTTT. This sequence encodes CSVEGRAPDTQYF.